This T cell receptor (beta chain) was captured by sequencing in a study of blood T cell dynamics during melanoma immunotherapy (dated by TCRdb to 2020 to 2021). General notes on the study: Patients had metastatic melanoma and received first-line pembrolizumab or nivolumab plus ipilimumab as standard of care in the United Kingdom. To identify early correlates of response, the study profiled peripheral T cell receptor repertoires in patients with metastatic melanoma before and after one cycle of checkpoint inhibitor therapy. Consecutive patients formed a training cohort, and a further independent group of patients from the same centre was pooled into an external validation set. The full study reports these points: The relatively small sample size was acknowledged as something that could potentially limit how far the results can be generalized. Whether the T cell clones driving repertoire changes were melanoma-specific or reflected general immune activation could not be determined in the study. A bifurcated reorganization of the PBMC repertoire at W3, with increased clonality or increased diversity, was observed in patients who later achieved disease control, unlike in progressors.

Note on this clone: Its antigen is still unknown. There are no base qualities to consult, and no much larger clone falls within one base.

The time point label, as the study defines it: week 3, after first cycle of checkpoint inhibitor. Blood samples were taken at two points: before treatment (T0) and at week 3 (W3), which came after the first cycle of checkpoint blockade. Except for two patients with rapid clinical progression, response was assessed 12 weeks after the first infusion by RECIST 1.1; disease control meant complete response, partial response or stable disease. Patients were excluded for prior systemic cancer treatment, concomitant immunosuppressant therapy or synchronous other active malignancies. Both bulk PBMC and plasma cell-free DNA were sequenced for TCR beta so that circulating cells and T cell turnover could be tracked. PBMC were isolated from blood with Lymphoprep and SepMate tubes, followed by red cell lysis. QIAamp DNA Blood Mini kits were used to extract DNA from both PBMC and sorted T cell subsets. Every bulk PBMC sample had a fixed 350 ng of DNA loaded. TCR beta CDR3 sequences were amplified from genomic DNA using the immunoSEQ TCRb Assay kit according to manufacturer instructions. The KAPA Library Quantification Kit for Illumina platforms was used to quantify the pooled libraries by qPCR. Pooled libraries were sequenced on an Illumina NextSeq 500, clustered at about 0.6-1.2 pM. Processing in the source paper ran as follows. TCR data were analyzed using immunoSEQ ANALYZER and the R LymphoSeq package. A rearrangement efficiency score was calculated as productive divided by the sum of productive and non-productive CDR3 sequences. Clonality was measured with the Gini coefficient and diversity with the Renyi index at alpha=1, and both measures were compared pairwise between timepoints within each patient. In LymphoSeq, clonal relatedness was computed using an edit distance of 3, and repertoire similarity was computed using the Bhattacharyya coefficient. To classify response, a linear discriminant analysis based on week-3 changes in clonality and diversity was built with the R MASS and caret packages. The clones in this table, taken by TCRdb from immuneACCESS, are in-frame only. Not every clone is retained; where verified, under half of the shortfall comes from an unresolved V gene, and the cause of the rest is unknown. V and J calls and clone size are those listed in that table; D and trimming were worked out from the DNA. This sample comprises roughly 6,700 clones, 70% to 90% of them detected only once. Of the sample, more than 30% is held by the ten largest clones.

Unmatched junction bases come to 5, with V trimmed by 3 bases and J by 3 bases. Taken from cysteine to phenylalanine, the CDR3 has 15 residues. The only DNA kept is the CDR3, 45 bases in frame from the first base. Reading the germline V gene gives CDR1 MNHNS and CDR2 SASEGT. The clonotype comes from a human donor with melanoma. Some clones in this sample may be carry-over from other donors' samples. Recombination connected TRBV6-1 to TRBJ1-2; a stretch of 9 junction bases matches TRBD1. The sequenced sample was blood, obtained from a patient treated with checkpoint blockade. The sequenced DNA: TGTGCCAGCAGTGATAACAGGGGGCGCGACTATGGCTACACCTTC. This yields the protein CASSDNRGRDYGYTF.